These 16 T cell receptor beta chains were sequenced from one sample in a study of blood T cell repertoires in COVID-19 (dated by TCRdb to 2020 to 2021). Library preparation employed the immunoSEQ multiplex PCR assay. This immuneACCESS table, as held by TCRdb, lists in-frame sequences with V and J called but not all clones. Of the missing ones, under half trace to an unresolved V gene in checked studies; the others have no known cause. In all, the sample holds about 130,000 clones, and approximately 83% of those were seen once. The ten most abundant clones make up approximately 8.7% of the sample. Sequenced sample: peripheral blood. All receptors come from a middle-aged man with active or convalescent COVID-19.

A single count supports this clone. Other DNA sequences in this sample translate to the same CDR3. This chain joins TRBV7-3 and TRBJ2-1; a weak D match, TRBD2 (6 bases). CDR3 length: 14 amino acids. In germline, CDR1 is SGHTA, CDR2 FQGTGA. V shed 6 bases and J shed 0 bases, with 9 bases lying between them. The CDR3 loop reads CASSLGGSYNEQFF. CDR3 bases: TGTGCCAGCAGTTTGGGAGGCTCCTACAATGAGCAGTTCTTC.

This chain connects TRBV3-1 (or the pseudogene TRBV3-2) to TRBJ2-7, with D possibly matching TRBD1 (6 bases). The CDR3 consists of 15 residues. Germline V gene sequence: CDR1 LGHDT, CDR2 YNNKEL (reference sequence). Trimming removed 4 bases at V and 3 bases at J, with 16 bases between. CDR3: CASSLKPGTSYEQYF. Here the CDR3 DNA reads TGTGCCAGCAGCCTCAAGCCGGGGACAAGCTACGAGCAGTACTTC.

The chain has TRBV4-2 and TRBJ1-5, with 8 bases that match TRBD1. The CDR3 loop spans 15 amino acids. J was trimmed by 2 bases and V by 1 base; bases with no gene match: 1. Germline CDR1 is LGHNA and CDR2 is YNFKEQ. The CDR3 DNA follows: TGTGCCAGCAGCCAAGGGGGACAGGGCAATCAGCCCCAGCATTTT. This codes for CASSQGGQGNQPQHF.

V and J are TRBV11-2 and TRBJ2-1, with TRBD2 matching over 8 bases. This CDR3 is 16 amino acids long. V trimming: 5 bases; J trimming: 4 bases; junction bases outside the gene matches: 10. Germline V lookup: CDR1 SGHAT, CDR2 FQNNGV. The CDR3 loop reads CASSPTQRGTYNEQFF. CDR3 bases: TGTGCCAGCAGCCCGACCCAGCGGGGGACTTACAATGAGCAGTTCTTC.

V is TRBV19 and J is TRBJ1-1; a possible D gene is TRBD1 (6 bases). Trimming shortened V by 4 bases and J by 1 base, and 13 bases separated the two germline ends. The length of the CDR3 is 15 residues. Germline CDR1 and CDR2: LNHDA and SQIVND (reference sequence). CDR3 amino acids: CASSTPRRGNTEAFF. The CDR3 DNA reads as TGTGCCAGTAGTACCCCCCGCAGGGGGAACACTGAAGCTTTCTTT. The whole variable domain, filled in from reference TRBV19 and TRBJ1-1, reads DGGITQSPKYLFRKEGQNVTLSCEQNLNHDAMYWYRQDPGQGLRLIYYSQIVNDFQKGDIAEGYSVSREKKESFPLTVTSAQKNPTAFYLCASSTPRRGNTEAFFGQGTRLTVV.

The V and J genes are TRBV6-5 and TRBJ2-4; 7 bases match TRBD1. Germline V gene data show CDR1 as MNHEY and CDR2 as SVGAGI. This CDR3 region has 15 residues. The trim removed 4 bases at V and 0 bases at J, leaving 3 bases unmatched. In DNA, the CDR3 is TGTGCCAGCAGTTCAGGGGACAGAGCCAAAAACATTCAGTACTTC. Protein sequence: CASSSGDRAKNIQYF.

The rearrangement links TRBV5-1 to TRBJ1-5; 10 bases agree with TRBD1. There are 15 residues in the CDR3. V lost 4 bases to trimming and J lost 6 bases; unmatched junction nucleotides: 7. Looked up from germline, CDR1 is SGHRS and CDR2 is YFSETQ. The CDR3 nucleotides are TGCGCCAGCAGCCCAGGGACAGGGGTTGCTCAGCCCCAGCATTTT. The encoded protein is CASSPGTGVAQPQHF.

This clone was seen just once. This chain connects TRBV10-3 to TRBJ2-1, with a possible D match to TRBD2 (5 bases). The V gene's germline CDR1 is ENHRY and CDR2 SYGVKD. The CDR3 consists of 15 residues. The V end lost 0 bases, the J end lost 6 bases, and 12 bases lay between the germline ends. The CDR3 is CAISESAGSGNEQFF. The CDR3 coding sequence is TGTGCCATCAGTGAGTCGGCGGGTTCGGGCAATGAGCAGTTCTTC.

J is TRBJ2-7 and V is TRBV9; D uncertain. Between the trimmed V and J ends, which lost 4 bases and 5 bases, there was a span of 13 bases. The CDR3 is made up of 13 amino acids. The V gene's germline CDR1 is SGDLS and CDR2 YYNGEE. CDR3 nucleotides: TGTGCCAGCAGCATGAGCCCGAATAACGAGCAGTACTTC. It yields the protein CASSMSPNNEQYF.

The CDR3 sequence is CASSLTALNSPLHF. DNA for the CDR3: TGCGCCAGCAGCTTGACAGCCCTTAATTCACCCCTCCACTTT. The chain employs TRBV5-1 and TRBJ1-6; D uncertain. This CDR3 has 14 residues. The germline gives CDR1 SGHRS, CDR2 YFSETQ. With 1 base removed from V and 6 bases from J, the gap between germline ends came to 8 bases.

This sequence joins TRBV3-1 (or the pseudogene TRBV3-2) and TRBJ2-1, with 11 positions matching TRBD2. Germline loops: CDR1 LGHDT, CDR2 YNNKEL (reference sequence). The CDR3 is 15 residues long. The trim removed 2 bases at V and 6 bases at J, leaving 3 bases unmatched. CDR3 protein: CASSQSGTSGNEQFF. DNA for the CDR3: TGTGCCAGCAGCCAATCCGGGACTAGCGGCAATGAGCAGTTCTTC.

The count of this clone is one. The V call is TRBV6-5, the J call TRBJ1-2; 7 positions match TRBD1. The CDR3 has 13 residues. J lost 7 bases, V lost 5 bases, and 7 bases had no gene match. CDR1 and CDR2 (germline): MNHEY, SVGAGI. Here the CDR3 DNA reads TGTGCCAGCAGTAATGTAAACAGGGGTGGCTACACCTTC. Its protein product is CASSNVNRGGYTF.

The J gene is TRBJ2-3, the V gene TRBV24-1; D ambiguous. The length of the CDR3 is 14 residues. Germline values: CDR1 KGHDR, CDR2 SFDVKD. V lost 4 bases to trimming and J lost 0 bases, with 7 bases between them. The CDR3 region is CATSETGSTDTQYF. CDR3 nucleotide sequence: TGTGCCACCAGTGAGACGGGTAGCACAGATACGCAGTATTTT.

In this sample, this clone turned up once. The CDR3 DNA is TGTGCCAGTAGTATCGCCTACAGGGGGAGGACTGAAGCTTTCTTT. The encoded protein is CASSIAYRGRTEAFF. The V call is TRBV19, the J call TRBJ1-1, with 8 bases fitting TRBD1. Trimming at V came to 3 bases and at J to 5 bases, leaving 8 bases not matched to a gene. Per the germline V gene, CDR1 is LNHDA and CDR2 is SQIVND (reference sequence). The CDR3 covers 15 residues.

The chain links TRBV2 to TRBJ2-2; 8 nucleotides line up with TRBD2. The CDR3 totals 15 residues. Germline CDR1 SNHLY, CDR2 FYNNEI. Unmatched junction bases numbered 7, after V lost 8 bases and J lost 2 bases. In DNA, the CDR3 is TGTGCCAGCGGGACACTAGCGGTAAACACCGGGGAGCTGTTTTTT. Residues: CASGTLAVNTGELFF.

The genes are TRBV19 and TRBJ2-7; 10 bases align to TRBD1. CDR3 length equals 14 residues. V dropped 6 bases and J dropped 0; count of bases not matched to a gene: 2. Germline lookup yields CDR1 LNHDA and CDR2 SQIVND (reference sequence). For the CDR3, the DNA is TGTGCCAGTAGGGGGACAGGGGACTCCTACGAGCAGTACTTC. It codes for CASRGTGDSYEQYF.